The 28 T cell receptor beta chains presented below share a single source sample, sequenced in a study of T cells in Graves' hyperthyroidism and ophthalmopathy. It was RNA transcripts that yielded the amplified TCR beta CDR3 regions. TCR CDR3 regions were first amplified by RT-PCR with HTBI primers. TCRdb analysed the multiplex PCR reads with MiXCR anew, one entry per CDR3 protein. The table records a few hundred thousand distinct CDR3 sequences, around 16% of them present only once. Input material: blood. The receptors were sampled from a young woman with Graves' hyperthyroidism that later progressed to Graves' ophthalmopathy.

This clonotype has at least ten counts. The chain employs TRBV20-1 and TRBJ2-5, with TRBD1 as a possible D gene (5 bases). V lost 6 bases to trimming and J lost 5 bases, with 13 bases between them. Germline V gene lookup returns CDR1 DFQATT and CDR2 SNEGSKA (reference sequence). The CDR3 has 12 residues. CDR3 sequence: CSARRALETQYF. The CDR3 DNA follows: TGCAGTGCACGCAGGGCCCTTGAGACCCAGTACTTC.

This clonotype was counted at least ten times. For the CDR3, the DNA is TGTGCCAGCAGCCAAGGGGGGCTCCCTCCCTACGAGCAGTACTTC. Translating it yields CASSQGGLPPYEQYF. The J gene is TRBJ2-7, the V gene TRBV3-1, with D perhaps matching TRBD1 (6 bases). Germline V lookup: CDR1 LGHDT, CDR2 YNNKEL (reference sequence). CDR3 length: 15 amino acids. The V end lost 1 base, the J end lost 2 bases, and 12 bases lay between the germline ends.

This clonotype occurred many times. This chain connects TRBV2 to TRBJ1-3, with 11 positions matching TRBD1. The germline CDR1 and CDR2 sequences are SNHLY and FYNNEI. CDR3 length: 15 residues. J was trimmed by 2 bases and V by 8 bases; bases with no gene match: 5. CDR3 region: CASGQGQGAGNTIYF. In nucleotides, the CDR3 is TGTGCCAGCGGACAGGGACAGGGGGCTGGAAACACCATATATTTT.

This clonotype was seen ten or more times. The chain links TRBV5-1 to TRBJ2-5, with a possible D match to TRBD2 (5 bases). V lost 0 bases and J 6 bases, leaving 12 bases between the germline ends. The CDR3 consists of 14 residues. Germline V lookup: CDR1 SGHRS, CDR2 YFSETQ. DNA for the CDR3: TGCGCCAGCAGCTTGGCCGAGGGTATTAAGACCCAGTACTTC. Residues: CASSLAEGIKTQYF.

This clonotype occurred once. The rearrangement links TRBV20-1 to TRBJ2-3, with TRBD1 identical over 9 bases. The junction had 21 bases not matched to a gene; V was cut back by 1 base and J by 4 bases. Germline CDR1 is DFQATT and CDR2 is SNEGSKA (reference sequence). The CDR3 is made up of 20 amino acids. CDR3 DNA sequence: TGCAGTGCTAGAGGATACCCGGGACAGGGTTTGTTGGTTTTATCAGATACGCAGTATTTT. Translation gives CSARGYPGQGLLVLSDTQYF.

Regarding this clonotype: A read error may explain this, as a much larger clone is one base away. This chain connects TRBV28 to TRBJ1-6; possibly TRBD1 for D (5 bases). The germline CDR1 and CDR2 sequences are MDHEN and SYDVKM. The germline V and J ends were trimmed by 2 bases and 10 bases, with 21 bases remaining between them. The CDR3 is made up of 17 amino acids. The CDR3, as DNA: TGTGCCAGCAGTTTAGCGACAGATTTAAAATACATGTCACCCCTCCACTTT. It codes for CASSLATDLKYMSPLHF.

This clonotype has at least ten counts. The chain uses TRBV5-1 and TRBJ1-2, with 8 bases aligning to TRBD1. This CDR3 is built from 12 residues. V dropped 4 bases and J dropped 6; count of bases not matched to a gene: 2. Per the germline V gene, CDR1 is SGHRS and CDR2 is YFSETQ. The CDR3 is CASSGQGDGYTF. The CDR3 DNA sequence: TGCGCCAGCAGCGGACAGGGAGATGGCTACACCTTC. The whole variable domain, remainder taken from reference TRBV5-1 and TRBJ1-2, is KAGVTQTPRYLIKTRGQQVTLSCSPISGHRSVSWYQQTPGQGLQFLFEYFSETQRNKGNFPGRFSGRQFSNSRSEMNVSTLELGDSALYLCASSGQGDGYTFGSGTRLTVV.

This clonotype was seen a few times. This chain joins TRBV9 and TRBJ2-1, with 8 bases that match TRBD1. The CDR3 contains 15 residues. The V and J ends lost 5 bases and 2 bases, in that order; junction bases with no gene match: 6. Germline V lookup: CDR1 SGDLS, CDR2 YYNGEE. CDR3 region: CASSETGGPYNEQFF. DNA for the CDR3: TGTGCCAGCAGTGAAACAGGGGGGCCCTACAATGAGCAGTTCTTC.

This clonotype was observed at least ten times. J is TRBJ2-5 and V is TRBV2; the D gene is possibly TRBD2 (5 bases). V dropped 8 bases and J dropped 4 bases, with 14 bases sitting between them. Germline V gene sequence: CDR1 SNHLY, CDR2 FYNNEI. The CDR3 length is 13 residues. The CDR3 here is CASRTTRAETQYF. CDR3 bases: TGTGCCAGCCGTACCACTAGGGCAGAGACCCAGTACTTC.

This clonotype has at least ten counts. This chain uses TRBV5-1 with TRBJ2-7; D might be TRBD2 (5 bases). V lost 0 bases to trimming and J lost 3 bases, with 7 bases between them. The germline V gene has CDR1 SGHRS and CDR2 YFSETQ. CDR3 length equals 13 residues. The CDR3 sequence: CASSLGRDYEQYF. As DNA, the CDR3 is TGCGCCAGCAGCTTGGGCCGGGACTACGAGCAGTACTTC.

This clonotype has only a few counts. The chain employs TRBV19 and TRBJ2-5; possibly TRBD1 or TRBD2 for D (5 bases each). From germline, CDR1 is LNHDA and CDR2 SQIVND (reference sequence). The V end lost 5 bases, the J end lost 4 bases, and 14 bases lay between the germline ends. CDR3 length: 14 amino acids. Written as DNA, the CDR3 is TGTGCCAGTAGTCGGGACCGCCAAAGAGAGACCCAGTACTTC. Translation: CASSRDRQRETQYF.

In its sample, this clonotype was seen a few times. The rearrangement uses TRBV5-1 and TRBJ1-2; no clear D gene. The CDR3 covers 13 residues. Trimming removed 4 bases from V and 1 base from J, with 8 bases in between. Germline lookup yields CDR1 SGHRS and CDR2 YFSETQ. The CDR3 is CASSPQSNYGYTF. CDR3 coding DNA: TGCGCCAGCAGCCCACAGAGTAACTATGGCTACACCTTC.

The chain is built from TRBV6-1 and TRBJ2-2; unclear D gene. Trimming cost V 2 bases and J 1 base, with 8 bases left between them. The CDR3 covers 15 residues. CDR1 and CDR2 from the germline V gene are MNHNS and SASEGT. The CDR3 sequence: CASSEHGGNTGELFF. CDR3 DNA: TGTGCCAGCAGTGAACATGGCGGGAACACCGGGGAGCTGTTTTTT.

This clonotype was seen a handful of times. The chain recombines TRBV29-1 with TRBJ1-2; no clear D gene. The CDR3 sequence is 11 residues long. Germline loops: CDR1 SQVTM, CDR2 ANQGSEA. The V and J ends lost 7 bases and 4 bases respectively, with 10 bases between them. The CDR3 here is CSAAAGYGYTF. Written as DNA, the CDR3 is TGCAGCGCGGCAGCGGGCTATGGCTACACCTTC. The full variable domain, its missing parts supplied by reference TRBV29-1 and TRBJ1-2, is SAVISQKPSRDICQRGTSLTIQCQVDSQVTMMFWYRQQPGQSLTLIATANQGSEATYESGFVIDKFPISRPNLTFSTLTVSNMSPEDSSIYLCSAAAGYGYTFGSGTRLTVV.

This rearrangement joins TRBV28 to TRBJ2-7; a possible D gene is TRBD2 (5 bases). Germline CDR1 reads MDHEN; CDR2 reads SYDVKM. The V gene lost 4 bases and the J gene lost 3 bases, with 10 bases spanning the gap. The CDR3 loop spans 13 amino acids. The CDR3 sequence: CASSSDGGYEQYF. The CDR3 nucleotides read TGTGCCAGCAGTTCAGACGGAGGCTACGAGCAGTACTTC.

This clonotype was seen a handful of times. The V gene is TRBV7-9, the J gene TRBJ2-6; D not certain. Germline-derived CDR1 and CDR2 are SEHNR and FQNEAQ (reference sequence). V lost 0 bases to trimming and J lost 0 bases, with 6 bases between them. The CDR3 loop spans 16 amino acids. This CDR3 is CASSLASPSGANVLTF. The CDR3 DNA is TGTGCCAGCAGCTTAGCGTCCCCCTCTGGGGCCAACGTCCTGACTTTC.

This clonotype was observed many times. The V gene is TRBV7-9, the J gene TRBJ2-1; D is unresolved. Trimming took off 5 bases at V and 7 bases at J, with 18 bases between the two ends. Germline V CDR1 and CDR2: SEHNR, FQNEAQ (reference sequence). The CDR3 loop spans 15 amino acids. Here the CDR3 DNA reads TGTGCCAGCAGCACTGACCCAATGGACCCAAATGAGCAGTTCTTC. It is translated as CASSTDPMDPNEQFF.

This clonotype showed up many times. The rearrangement joins TRBV6-5 to TRBJ2-7, with a tentative D call TRBD2 (6 bases). Per the germline V gene, CDR1 is MNHEY and CDR2 is SVGAGI. The CDR3 loop spans 15 amino acids. Trimming removed 0 bases at V and 3 bases at J, with 12 bases between. DNA of the CDR3: TGTGCCAGCAGTTACTCTTCGGGGGAGAGCTACGAGCAGTACTTC. The encoded protein is CASSYSSGESYEQYF.

The chain employs TRBV5-4 and TRBJ1-2; 12 nucleotides agree with TRBD1. The CDR3 consists of 15 residues. The V gene's germline CDR1 is SGHNT and CDR2 YYREEE (reference sequence). V was clipped by 5 bases and J by 3 bases; unmatched bases: 5. This CDR3 is CASRGQGAGDYGYTF. As DNA, the CDR3 is TGTGCCAGCAGGGGACAGGGGGCGGGCGACTATGGCTACACCTTC.

This clonotype was counted at least ten times. The genes are TRBV5-5 and TRBJ1-3; D call uncertain. The CDR3 extends over 17 amino acids. With 4 bases removed from V and 0 bases from J, the gap between germline ends came to 17 bases. Germline V lookup: CDR1 SGHKS, CDR2 YYEKEE (reference sequence). The CDR3 region has the DNA TGTGCCAGCAGCGTGCCGGGCTCGAGGACCTCTGGAAACACCATATATTTT. Translated: CASSVPGSRTSGNTIYF.

Ten or more counts support this clonotype. J is TRBJ2-3 and V is TRBV28; a possible D gene is TRBD2 (5 bases). Germline V gives CDR1 MDHEN, CDR2 SYDVKM. This CDR3 contains 16 residues. The V end lost 1 base, the J end lost 2 bases, and 13 bases lay between the germline ends. In DNA, the CDR3 is TGTGCCAGCAGTTTATCCGGTGACTACATCACAGATACGCAGTATTTT. Its translation: CASSLSGDYITDTQYF.

The count of this clonotype is one. The V call is TRBV6-1, the J call TRBJ1-2, with no clear D. The CDR3 has 14 residues. Trimming removed 7 bases from V and 2 bases from J, with 14 bases in between. Germline V lookup: CDR1 MNHNS, CDR2 SASEGT. The CDR3 DNA sequence: TGTGCCAGCAACCCGGGCAGTCTGAACTATGGCTACACCTTC. Translation: CASNPGSLNYGYTF.

This clonotype has a count of ten or more. The V gene is TRBV7-2, the J gene TRBJ1-1, with unresolved D. The germline CDR1 and CDR2 sequences are SGHTA and FQGNSA. Deletions cut 1 base from V and 4 bases from J, with 13 bases between. This CDR3 is built from 15 residues. The CDR3 sequence is CASSLDGPGITEAFF. The CDR3 DNA is TGTGCCAGCAGCTTAGACGGCCCGGGTATCACTGAAGCTTTCTTT.

This chain uses TRBV4-1 with TRBJ1-4; TRBD1 aligns across 8 bases. CDR1 and CDR2 from the germline V gene are MGHRA and YSYEKL. The CDR3 is 16 residues long. J was trimmed by 3 bases and V by 5 bases; bases with no gene match: 8. The CDR3 bases are TGCGCCAGCAGCTCTCCCGCAGGGGGCTCTAATGAAAAACTGTTTTTT. Its protein product is CASSSPAGGSNEKLFF.

V is TRBV18 and J is TRBJ2-5; 7 bases are a match to TRBD1. The V segment lost 2 bases and the J segment 1 base; nucleotides outside the gene matches: 10. This CDR3 has 17 amino acids. Germline CDR1 and CDR2: KGHSH and LQKENI. CDR3 sequence: CASSPGSGTEFQETQYF. The CDR3 coding sequence is TGTGCCAGCTCACCAGGATCCGGGACAGAGTTCCAAGAGACCCAGTACTTC.

The sample holds many counts of this clonotype. The chain recombines TRBV18 with TRBJ2-5; D is possibly TRBD1 or TRBD2 (5 bases each). The germline gives CDR1 KGHSH, CDR2 LQKENI. This CDR3 is 14 amino acids long. V lost 5 bases and J lost 1, with 11 bases in between. This CDR3 is CASSDRDVQETQYF. The CDR3 DNA reads as TGTGCCAGCTCAGACCGGGACGTCCAAGAGACCCAGTACTTC.

This clonotype was counted ten times or more. The chain is built from TRBV5-1 and TRBJ1-1; D not certain. Germline V gives CDR1 SGHRS, CDR2 YFSETQ. The CDR3 loop spans 11 amino acids. V was trimmed by 6 bases and J by 3 bases, leaving 6 bases between them. CDR3 region: CASNSDTEAFF. For the CDR3, the DNA is TGCGCCAGCAATTCGGACACTGAAGCTTTCTTT.

This chain connects TRBV7-2 to TRBJ2-7, with TRBD2 identical over 12 bases. V was pared by 5 bases and J by 2 bases, with 4 bases of the junction left unmatched. The CDR3 extends over 15 amino acids. Germline V gene sequence: CDR1 SGHTA, CDR2 FQGNSA. Written as DNA, the CDR3 is TGTGCCAGCAGCACCTGGACTAGCGGGACCTACGAGCAGTACTTC. Its protein product is CASSTWTSGTYEQYF.